One sample yielded the 30 T cell receptor beta chains listed below, sequenced in a study of blood T cell repertoires in COVID-19. Produced via immunoSEQ multiplex PCR; TCRdb's table is partial and in-frame only. The repertoire has 85,000 to 120,000 clones, roughly four fifths of them found once; the top ten carry more than 5.5%. The material sequenced was peripheral blood. The receptors originated from a man older than 75 with COVID-19, enrolled during active disease.

This clone was counted between two and nine times. J is TRBJ2-3 and V is TRBV30; tentative D call: TRBD1 (6 bases). CDR1 GTSNPN and CDR2 SVGIG come from the germline V gene (reference sequence). V was cut by 4 bases and J by 2 bases, with 13 bases left in between. CDR3 length: 14 residues. The CDR3 is CAWTTGKVTDTQYF. The DNA of the CDR3 is TGTGCCTGGACAACAGGGAAAGTCACAGATACGCAGTATTTT.

There are many counts of this clone. The chain is built from TRBV5-1 and TRBJ2-2; no clear D gene. The CDR3 is made up of 16 amino acids. The V end lost 0 bases, the J end lost 1 base, and 10 bases lay between the germline ends. Germline loops: CDR1 SGHRS, CDR2 YFSETQ. The CDR3 sequence: CASSLVGRLNTGELFF. In nucleotides, the CDR3 is TGCGCCAGCAGCTTGGTTGGCAGGTTGAACACCGGGGAGCTGTTTTTT. Variable domain in full (rest from reference TRBV5-1 and TRBJ2-2): KAGVTQTPRYLIKTRGQQVTLSCSPISGHRSVSWYQQTPGQGLQFLFEYFSETQRNKGNFPGRFSGRQFSNSRSEMNVSTLELGDSALYLCASSLVGRLNTGELFFGEGSRLTVL.

This chain joins TRBV30 and TRBJ1-3; D gene unclear. The CDR3 is 16 amino acids. Germline V gene data show CDR1 as GTSNPN and CDR2 as SVGIG (reference sequence). V dropped 2 bases and J dropped 0 bases, with 14 bases sitting between them. CDR3 in amino acids: CAWSPKGESSGNTIYF. For the CDR3, the DNA is TGTGCCTGGAGTCCGAAGGGAGAGAGCTCTGGAAACACCATATATTTT.

This chain connects TRBV29-1 to TRBJ2-5, with TRBD2 identical over 13 bases. Germline CDR1 is SQVTM and CDR2 is ANQGSEA. V lost 5 bases, J lost 4 bases, and 16 bases stayed unmatched. The CDR3 has 18 amino acids. The CDR3 region has the DNA TGCAGCGTTCTTCCCCGAGGACTAGCGGGAGTTTTGGGAGAGACCCAGTACTTC. Protein sequence: CSVLPRGLAGVLGETQYF.

This sequence joins TRBV2 and TRBJ1-6; no firm D call. The length of the CDR3 is 14 residues. Germline V CDR1 and CDR2: SNHLY, FYNNEI. The ends were cut back, 6 bases at V and 7 bases at J, with 13 bases in the middle. The CDR3 region has the DNA TGTGCCAGCAGCATTTCAGGATCGAATTCACCCCTCCACTTT. Protein product: CASSISGSNSPLHF.

V is TRBV18 and J is TRBJ2-5; possible D gene TRBD2, 5 bases. V lost 1 base, J lost 3 bases, and 12 bases lay in between. The CDR3 spans 15 residues. CDR1 KGHSH and CDR2 LQKENI come from the germline V gene. The CDR3 DNA reads as TGTGCCAGCTCACCACTGAGCGGAGCAAAAGAGACCCAGTACTTC. This gives the protein CASSPLSGAKETQYF.

The table lists this clone with a count of one. J is TRBJ2-7 and V is TRBV11-2; D is perhaps TRBD2 (6 bases). Germline-derived CDR1 and CDR2 are SGHAT and FQNNGV. This CDR3 spans 14 amino acids. V lost 5 bases, J lost 2 bases, and 13 bases lay in between. The CDR3 DNA reads as TGTGCCAGCAGCGCGGGGCCTACCCCCTACGAGCAGTACTTC. It is translated as CASSAGPTPYEQYF.

The V and J genes are TRBV19 and TRBJ1-6; 7 bases are shared with TRBD1. Germline loops: CDR1 LNHDA, CDR2 SQIVND (reference sequence). The J segment lost 14 bases and the V segment lost 3 bases, leaving 13 bases of the junction unmatched. This CDR3 has 15 amino acids. The CDR3 region is CASSIVGQAEESLHF. The CDR3 bases are TGTGCCAGTAGTATTGTAGGACAGGCTGAAGAGTCCCTCCACTTT.

The gene calls are TRBV24-1 and TRBJ2-3; 7 bases align to TRBD1. This CDR3 has 16 residues. The J segment lost 4 bases and the V segment lost 4 bases, leaving 10 bases of the junction unmatched. Germline CDR1 KGHDR, CDR2 SFDVKD. CDR3 coding DNA: TGTGCCACCAGTGACCTCGACAGGGATATCTCAGATACGCAGTATTTT. This codes for CATSDLDRDISDTQYF.

V is TRBV27 and J is TRBJ2-5; TRBD1 matches at 9 bases. J gave up 5 bases and V 5 bases, and 6 bases lay outside the gene matches. This CDR3 has 14 residues. The germline V gene has CDR1 MNHEY and CDR2 SMNVEV (reference sequence). CDR3 residues: CASSPWTGDETQYF. The CDR3, as DNA: TGTGCCAGCAGTCCCTGGACAGGGGACGAGACCCAGTACTTC.

This clone has only one observation. The chain has TRBV4-2 and TRBJ2-7; 7 nucleotides line up with TRBD2. The length of the CDR3 is 16 residues. CDR1 and CDR2 from the germline V gene are LGHNA and YNFKEQ. Trimming cost V 0 bases and J 0 bases; bases outside gene matches: 5. The CDR3: CASSQDLAGDSYEQYF. The DNA of the CDR3 is TGTGCCAGCAGCCAAGATTTAGCGGGCGACTCCTACGAGCAGTACTTC.

This rearrangement joins TRBV28 to TRBJ1-1; D ambiguous. The CDR3 totals 13 residues. The germline V and J ends were trimmed by 6 bases and 1 base, with 9 bases remaining between them. Germline loops: CDR1 MDHEN, CDR2 SYDVKM. DNA for the CDR3: TGTGCCAGCAGGGGGAGGCCGAACACTGAAGCTTTCTTT. Its protein product is CASRGRPNTEAFF.

The V and J genes are TRBV5-5 and TRBJ2-7; 7 nucleotides agree with TRBD1. The J segment lost 2 bases and the V segment lost 2 bases, leaving 1 base of the junction unmatched. The CDR3 is 13 amino acids. Germline assignment: CDR1 SGHKS and CDR2 YYEKEE (reference sequence). CDR3 coding DNA: TGTGCCAGCAGCTTAGACAGGGCCTACGAGCAGTACTTC. Translated, it gives CASSLDRAYEQYF.

The chain links TRBV18 to TRBJ2-2; 9 bases agree with TRBD2. From germline, CDR1 is KGHSH and CDR2 LQKENI. CDR3 length equals 17 residues. Trimming cost V 3 bases and J 7 bases; bases outside gene matches: 12. This CDR3 is CASSPLSVAGVDGELFF. The CDR3 nucleotides read TGTGCCAGCTCACCTCTGAGCGTAGCGGGAGTCGACGGGGAGCTGTTTTTT.

This chain's CDR3 is CASSQSGTATYNEQFF. CDR3 in DNA: TGTGCCAGCAGCCAATCGGGGACAGCTACTTACAATGAGCAGTTCTTC. The rearrangement uses TRBV13 and TRBJ2-1, with TRBD1 matching over 7 bases. This CDR3 has 16 amino acids. Losses at the gene ends were 5 bases for V and 4 bases for J; bases not matched to a gene: 11. Germline V lookup: CDR1 PRHDT, CDR2 FYEKMQ (reference sequence).

This sequence joins TRBV10-3 and TRBJ2-7; possibly TRBD2 for D (5 bases). CDR1 is ENHRY, CDR2 SYGVKD, per germline. Between the trimmed V and J ends, which lost 4 bases and 5 bases, there was a span of 15 bases. The CDR3 length is 14 residues. The DNA for the CDR3 is TGTGCCATCAGTGCGGGATCAACTGCCCACGAGCAGTACTTC. Protein: CAISAGSTAHEQYF.

The chain couples TRBV4-1 to TRBJ2-1; D gene ambiguous. V lost 0 bases, J lost 4 bases, and 4 bases lay in between. This CDR3 contains 13 residues. Germline CDR1 reads MGHRA; CDR2 reads YSYEKL. The DNA of the CDR3 is TGCGCCAGCAGCCAAGATATTTACAATGAGCAGTTCTTC. This translates into CASSQDIYNEQFF.

V is TRBV6-5 and J is TRBJ1-4; a weak D match, TRBD1 (5 bases). The CDR3 sequence is 12 residues long. V was cut by 8 bases and J by 5 bases, with 9 bases left in between. CDR1 and CDR2 from the germline V gene are MNHEY and SVGAGI. The DNA of the CDR3 is TGTGCCAGCCGCCGGGGGAATGAAAAACTGTTTTTT. Its protein product is CASRRGNEKLFF.

This clone has more than one count but fewer than ten. The CDR3 here is CASSQDPSGSIYEQYF. Here the CDR3 DNA reads TGCGCCAGCAGCCAAGACCCTAGCGGGAGTATCTACGAGCAGTACTTC. The chain recombines TRBV4-1 with TRBJ2-7, with 10 bases matching TRBD2. CDR3 length: 16 residues. Trimming took 0 bases from V and 3 from J; bases not matched to a gene: 5. Germline assignment: CDR1 MGHRA and CDR2 YSYEKL.

The chain uses TRBV5-1 and TRBJ2-1; TRBD2 agrees at 8 bases. J lost 8 bases, V lost 0 bases, and 4 bases had no gene match. This CDR3 is built from 14 residues. In germline, CDR1 is SGHRS, CDR2 YFSETQ. The CDR3 nucleotides read TGCGCCAGCAGCTTGGCGCTAGCGGGTGATGAGCAGTTCTTC. Amino acid sequence: CASSLALAGDEQFF. Looking up the rest from reference TRBV5-1 and TRBJ2-1 gives the full variable domain: KAGVTQTPRYLIKTRGQQVTLSCSPISGHRSVSWYQQTPGQGLQFLFEYFSETQRNKGNFPGRFSGRQFSNSRSEMNVSTLELGDSALYLCASSLALAGDEQFFGPGTRLTVL.

This sequence joins TRBV7-9 and TRBJ2-1, with 8 nucleotides matching TRBD2. The trim removed 1 base at V and 7 bases at J, leaving 9 bases unmatched. The CDR3 is made up of 16 amino acids. From germline, CDR1 is SEHNR and CDR2 FQNEAQ (reference sequence). The CDR3 sequence is CASSLGTGRAFNEQFF. CDR3 DNA sequence: TGTGCCAGCAGCTTAGGGACCGGGAGGGCCTTTAATGAGCAGTTCTTC.

The chain carries TRBV7-2 and TRBJ1-4, with D perhaps matching TRBD1 (6 bases). The V gene's germline CDR1 is SGHTA and CDR2 FQGNSA. Trimming stripped 6 bases from V and 3 bases from J, with 11 bases between. CDR3 size: 14 residues. The CDR3 loop is CASREQGANEKLFF. As DNA, the CDR3 is TGTGCCAGCAGGGAACAGGGAGCTAATGAAAAACTGTTTTTT. Supplemented by reference TRBV7-2 and TRBJ1-4, the full variable domain reads GAGVSQSPSNKVTEKGKDVELRCDPISGHTALYWYRQSLGQGLEFLIYFQGNSAPDKSGLPSDRFSAERTGGSVSTLTIQRTQQEDSAVYLCASREQGANEKLFFGSGTQLSVL.

This chain joins TRBV25-1 and TRBJ1-4; 7 bases agree with TRBD1. From germline, CDR1 is MGHDK and CDR2 SYGVNS. The J segment lost 7 bases and the V segment lost 6 bases, leaving 8 bases of the junction unmatched. The CDR3 runs 14 residues. CDR3 region: CASSETGSAEKLFF. For the CDR3, the DNA is TGTGCCAGCAGCGAGACAGGGAGCGCTGAAAAACTGTTTTTT.

This chain joins TRBV5-4 and TRBJ2-2; D gene unclear. This CDR3 has 16 residues. Germline V gives CDR1 SGHNT, CDR2 YYREEE (reference sequence). V was trimmed by 5 bases and J by 6 bases, leaving 20 bases between them. The CDR3 protein is CASSSLGKANSGELFF. The CDR3 nucleotides are TGTGCCAGCAGTAGTCTAGGAAAAGCTAACTCCGGGGAGCTGTTTTTT.

This clone was detected a few times. The V and J genes are TRBV14 and TRBJ1-2; perhaps TRBD1 as D (5 bases). The V and J ends lost 4 bases and 4 bases respectively, with 10 bases between them. CDR3 length: 13 amino acids. Germline CDR1 is SGHDN and CDR2 is FVKESK. The CDR3 nucleotides read TGTGCCAGCAGCCCTGACAGAACCTATGGCTACACCTTC. Encoded protein: CASSPDRTYGYTF.

The chain combines TRBV13 with TRBJ2-1; perhaps TRBD1 as D (6 bases). Trimming removed 0 bases at V and 7 bases at J, with 13 bases between. This CDR3 comprises 15 residues. CDR1 PRHDT and CDR2 FYEKMQ come from the germline V gene (reference sequence). Written as DNA, the CDR3 is TGTGCCAGCAGCTTAGGGGGGACACAGAGAAATGAGCAGTTCTTC. Amino acids: CASSLGGTQRNEQFF. Complete variable domain (other parts from reference TRBV13 and TRBJ2-1): AAGVIQSPRHLIKEKRETATLKCYPIPRHDTVYWYQQGPGQDPQFLISFYEKMQSDKGSIPDRFSAQQFSDYHSELNMSSLELGDSALYFCASSLGGTQRNEQFFGPGTRLTVL.

This clone was detected only a few times. The rearrangement joins TRBV20-1 to TRBJ2-3; D not resolved. The CDR3 covers 18 residues. Germline lookup yields CDR1 DFQATT and CDR2 SNEGSKA (reference sequence). The V gene lost 3 bases and the J gene lost 1 base, with 23 bases spanning the gap. The DNA of the CDR3 is TGCAGTGCTAGTTTAGCTTATGATAATCCGTGGGGCACAGATACGCAGTATTTT. The encoded protein is CSASLAYDNPWGTDTQYF.

The CDR3 region has the DNA TGCGCCAGCAGCTTGGCGACAGGTAACTCCTATGGCTACACCTTC. As protein: CASSLATGNSYGYTF. This chain connects TRBV5-1 to TRBJ1-2, with D perhaps TRBD1 (6 bases). Trimming pared 0 bases from V and 4 bases from J, leaving 13 bases between. This CDR3 has 15 amino acids. Germline V gives CDR1 SGHRS, CDR2 YFSETQ.

This clone was seen a single time. J is TRBJ2-7 and V is TRBV5-6, with TRBD1 matching 7 bases. The CDR3 totals 15 residues. CDR1 is SGHDT and CDR2 is YYEEEE in the germline V gene. J gave up 3 bases and V 2 bases, and 8 bases lay outside the gene matches. CDR3 sequence reads: CASSFGQGVFYEQYF. The CDR3 region has the DNA TGTGCCAGCAGCTTCGGGCAGGGGGTTTTCTACGAGCAGTACTTC.

This chain connects TRBV28 to TRBJ2-6; TRBD2 aligns across 12 bases. The junction had 4 bases not matched to a gene; V was cut back by 2 bases and J by 2 bases. The CDR3 runs 18 residues. Germline V gives CDR1 MDHEN, CDR2 SYDVKM. This CDR3 reads CASSLNGLAGTGANVLTF. CDR3 coding DNA: TGTGCCAGCAGTTTAAACGGACTAGCGGGAACTGGGGCCAACGTCCTGACTTTC.